This T cell receptor (beta chain) was captured in a study of T-cell memory formation after mild COVID-19. About the study: Clustering of TCRs was largely donor specific.

Study-level points and caveats: The main location of contracting CD4+ clones was CM and EM, and that of contracting CD8+ clones was EMRA. Contracting clones from day 15 to 85 showed balanced CD4/CD8; later expanders favored CD4+.

TCRdb used MiXCR to reprocess the 5' RACE reads, holding one entry per CDR3 protein. In the table there are 350,000 to 550,000 distinct CDR3 sequences, around 17% of which are singletons. Details on this clonotype: No antigen is known for it.

Trimming stripped 3 bases from V and 1 base from J, with 12 bases between. CDR3 size: 15 residues. From germline, CDR1 is SGHRS and CDR2 YFSETQ. The chain is built from TRBV5-1 and TRBJ2-3; D might be TRBD2 (5 bases). Sequenced: PBMCs or a T cell subset sorted from them (not recorded which). The clonotype was recovered from a man between 18 and 29 years old who had mild COVID-19 (a few samples of this study predate the infection). Cell type and time point are not known. As DNA, the CDR3 is TGCGCCAGCAGCTCCCAAGGTAGCGGCACAGATACGCAGTATTTT. Amino acid sequence: CASSSQGSGTDTQYF.